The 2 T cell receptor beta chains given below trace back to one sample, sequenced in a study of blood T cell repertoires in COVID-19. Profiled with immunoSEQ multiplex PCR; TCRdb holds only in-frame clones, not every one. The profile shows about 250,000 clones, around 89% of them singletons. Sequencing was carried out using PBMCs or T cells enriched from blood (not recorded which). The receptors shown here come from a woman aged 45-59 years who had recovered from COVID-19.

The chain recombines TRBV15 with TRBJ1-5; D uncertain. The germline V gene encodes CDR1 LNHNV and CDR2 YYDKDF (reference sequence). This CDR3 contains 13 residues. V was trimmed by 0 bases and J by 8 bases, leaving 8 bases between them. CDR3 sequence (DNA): TGTGCCACCAGCAGAGATATCGGTGAGCCCCAGCATTTT. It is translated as CATSRDIGEPQHF.

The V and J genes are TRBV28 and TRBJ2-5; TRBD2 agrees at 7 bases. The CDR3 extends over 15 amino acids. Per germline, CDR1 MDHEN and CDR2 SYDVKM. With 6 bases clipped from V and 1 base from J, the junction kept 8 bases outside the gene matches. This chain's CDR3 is CASSKSAGFQETQYF. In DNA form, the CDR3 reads TGTGCCAGCAGCAAGTCAGCGGGGTTCCAAGAGACCCAGTACTTC.